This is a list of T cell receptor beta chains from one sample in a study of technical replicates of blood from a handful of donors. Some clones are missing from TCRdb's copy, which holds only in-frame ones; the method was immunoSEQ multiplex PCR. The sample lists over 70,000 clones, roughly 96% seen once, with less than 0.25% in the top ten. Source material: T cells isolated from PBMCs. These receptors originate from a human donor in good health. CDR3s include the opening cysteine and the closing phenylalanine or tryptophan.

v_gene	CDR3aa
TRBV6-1	CASSLRGGDTEAFF
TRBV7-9	CASSFPYSYEQYF
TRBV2	CASTFYDTIYF
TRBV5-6	CASSLNPATNEKLFF
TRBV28	CASSLVSASGREYEQYF
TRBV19	CASSVGQGGIPTEAFF
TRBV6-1	CASSDYPDRHPRETQYF
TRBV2	CASSEFPVRYGYTF
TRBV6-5	CASSRQGAGYGYTF
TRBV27	CASSLTGDGYTF
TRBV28	CASSFRRARYEQYF
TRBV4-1	CASSHLPAGFEGYPSSGNTIYF
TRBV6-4	CASSARSGDTLYNEQFF
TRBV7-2	CASSLESGVLYEQYF
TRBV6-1	CASSEGTGDYEQYF
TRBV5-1	CASSPYNRGRDYGYTF
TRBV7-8	CASSPVGTTYEQYF
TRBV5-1	CASSFADRLNYGYTF
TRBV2	CASQGRLNQPQHF
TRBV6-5	CAAQGTPLSGNTIYF
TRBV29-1	CSVLTGFLGDTQYF
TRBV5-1	CASSQSTMDTQYF
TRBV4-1	CASSWTGDFYEQYF
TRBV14	CASSQLALLETEAFF
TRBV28	CASSDPGLAEKLFF
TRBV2	CAGRQGRSSYNEQFF
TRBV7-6	CASSLAQELTYEQYF
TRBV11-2	CASSLTAQETQYF
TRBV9	CASSVVGGGTDTQYF
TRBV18	CASSPSSIGGPDTEAFF
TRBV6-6	CASSGRTSGSRETQYF
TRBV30	CAWSVQPGANVLTF
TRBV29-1	CSAGDSAYGYTF